This entry features one T cell receptor beta chain sequence. Its antigen remains unidentified. These data belong to a study of cytomegalovirus exposure and HLA in healthy donors. Study at large: An earlier analysis found roughly 110 million unique TCR beta sequences from 150 million to 200 million T cells. Study results and caveats: Earlier findings revealed that most TCR beta V segments proved productive either about 87% or about 30% of the time.

The CDR3 consists of 14 residues. Germline assignment: CDR1 MNHEY and CDR2 SMNVEV (reference sequence). Trimming took off 3 bases at V and 3 bases at J, with 12 bases between the two ends. PCR primers comprised 60 Vbeta and 13 Jbeta primers. The protocol was immunoSEQ multiplex PCR, while the TCRdb copy is restricted to in-frame clones and leaves out a portion. Of roughly 200,000 clones listed, roughly 85% are singletons. This clonotype was sampled from a woman in her 50s in good health and CMV-seronegative. The V and J genes are TRBV27 and TRBJ2-7; perhaps TRBD2 as D (6 bases). What was sequenced was PBMCs. The CDR3 is CASSFGGALYEQYF. The CDR3 DNA reads as TGTGCCAGCAGTTTCGGGGGAGCCCTCTACGAGCAGTACTTC.